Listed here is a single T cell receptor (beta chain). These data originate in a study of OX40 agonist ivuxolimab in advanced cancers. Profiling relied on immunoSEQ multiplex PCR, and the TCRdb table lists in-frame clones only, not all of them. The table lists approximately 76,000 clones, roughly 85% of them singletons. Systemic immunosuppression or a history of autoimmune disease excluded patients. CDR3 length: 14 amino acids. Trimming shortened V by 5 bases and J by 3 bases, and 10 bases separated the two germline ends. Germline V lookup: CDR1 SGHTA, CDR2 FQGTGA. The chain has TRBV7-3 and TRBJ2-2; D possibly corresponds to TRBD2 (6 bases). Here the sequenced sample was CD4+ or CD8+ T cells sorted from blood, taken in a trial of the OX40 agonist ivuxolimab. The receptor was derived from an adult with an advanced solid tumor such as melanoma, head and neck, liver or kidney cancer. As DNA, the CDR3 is TGTGCCAGCAGCCGGGACTCCTACACCGGGGAGCTGTTTTTT. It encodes CASSRDSYTGELFF.